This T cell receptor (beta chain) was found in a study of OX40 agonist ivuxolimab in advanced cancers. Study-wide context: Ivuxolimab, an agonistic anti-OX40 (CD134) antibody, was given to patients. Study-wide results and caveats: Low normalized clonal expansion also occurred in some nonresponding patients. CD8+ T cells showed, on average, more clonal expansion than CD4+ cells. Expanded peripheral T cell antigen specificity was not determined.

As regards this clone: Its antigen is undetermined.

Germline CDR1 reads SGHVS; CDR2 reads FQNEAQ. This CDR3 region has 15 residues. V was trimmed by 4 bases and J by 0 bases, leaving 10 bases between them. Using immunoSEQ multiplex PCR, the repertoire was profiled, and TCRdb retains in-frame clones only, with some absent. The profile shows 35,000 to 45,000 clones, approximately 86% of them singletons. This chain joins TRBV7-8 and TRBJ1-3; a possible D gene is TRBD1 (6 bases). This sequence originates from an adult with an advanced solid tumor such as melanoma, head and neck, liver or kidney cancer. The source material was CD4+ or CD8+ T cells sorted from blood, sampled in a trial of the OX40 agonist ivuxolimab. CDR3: CASSSRDNSGNTIYF. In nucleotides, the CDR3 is TGTGCCAGCAGCTCAAGGGACAACTCTGGAAACACCATATATTTT.